The text below deals with one T cell receptor (beta chain). The record originates from a study of T cell responses to AZD1222 COVID-19 vaccine. TCRdb's copy holds only in-frame clones and misses some; the assay was immunoSEQ multiplex PCR. The sample shows about 170,000 clones, approximately 93% of them seen only once. V gave up 0 bases and J gave up 0 bases, with 12 bases separating them. This CDR3 region has 18 residues. Germline V gene lookup returns CDR1 MGHRA and CDR2 YSYEKL. This chain connects TRBV4-1 to TRBJ2-6; D might be TRBD1 (6 bases). The sample in question was peripheral blood, obtained on day 0 of AZD1222 vaccination. The clonotype originates from an adult in good health. CDR3 residues: CASSQDRVGGSGANVLTF. CDR3 in DNA: TGCGCCAGCAGCCAAGATCGGGTAGGGGGCTCTGGGGCCAACGTCCTGACTTTC.